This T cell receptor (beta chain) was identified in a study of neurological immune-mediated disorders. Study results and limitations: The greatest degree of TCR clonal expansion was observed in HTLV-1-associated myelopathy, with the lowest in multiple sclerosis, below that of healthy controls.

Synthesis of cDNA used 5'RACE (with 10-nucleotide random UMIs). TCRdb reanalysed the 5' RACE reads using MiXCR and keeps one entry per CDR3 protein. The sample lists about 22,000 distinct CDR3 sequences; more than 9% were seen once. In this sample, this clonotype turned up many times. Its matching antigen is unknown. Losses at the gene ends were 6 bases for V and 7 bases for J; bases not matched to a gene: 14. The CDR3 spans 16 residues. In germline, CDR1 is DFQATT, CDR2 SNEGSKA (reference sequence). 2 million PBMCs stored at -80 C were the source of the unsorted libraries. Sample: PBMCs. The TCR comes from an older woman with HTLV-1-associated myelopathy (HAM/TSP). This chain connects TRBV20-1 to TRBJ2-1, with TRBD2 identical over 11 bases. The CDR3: CSAPTFSGGDRNEQFF. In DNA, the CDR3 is TGCAGTGCCCCTACTTTTAGCGGGGGGGATCGAAATGAGCAGTTCTTC.